A single sample is the source of the 5 T cell receptor beta chains below, sequenced in a study of technical replicates of blood from a handful of donors. The protocol was immunoSEQ multiplex PCR, while the TCRdb copy is restricted to in-frame clones and leaves out a portion. The table lists 80,000 to 90,000 clones, roughly 94% of them singletons. The sample taken for sequencing was T cells isolated from PBMCs. These receptors came from a human donor in good health.

The chain's CDR3 is CAWSVERPEAFF. Written as DNA, the CDR3 is TGTGCCTGGAGTGTGGAGAGACCTGAAGCTTTCTTT. V and J are TRBV30 and TRBJ1-1; unclear D gene. The CDR3 totals 12 residues. The V end lost 0 bases, the J end lost 6 bases, and 8 bases lay between the germline ends. The germline CDR1 and CDR2 sequences are GTSNPN and SVGIG (reference sequence).

The genes are TRBV19 and TRBJ2-1; 9 bases map to TRBD2. The CDR3 has 15 residues. Per the germline V gene, CDR1 is LNHDA and CDR2 is SQIVND (reference sequence). V lost 1 base, J lost 8 bases, and 6 bases stayed unmatched. The CDR3 region is CASSIVATSGDEQFF. DNA for the CDR3: TGTGCCAGTAGTATAGTTGCGACTAGCGGCGATGAGCAGTTCTTC.

The genes are TRBV5-4 and TRBJ1-1; 8 positions match TRBD1. Per germline, CDR1 SGHNT and CDR2 YYREEE (reference sequence). The length of the CDR3 is 15 residues. Losses at the gene ends were 1 base for V and 1 base for J; bases not matched to a gene: 3. The CDR3 DNA sequence: TGTGCCAGCAGCTTGCCCGACAGGGGGAACACTGAAGCTTTCTTT. It encodes CASSLPDRGNTEAFF.

The chain joins TRBV7-9 to TRBJ1-2; D is uncertain. The CDR3 spans 14 residues. V was pared by 8 bases and J by 5 bases, with 18 bases between. Germline V gene lookup returns CDR1 SEHNR and CDR2 FQNEAQ (reference sequence). The CDR3, as DNA: TGTGCCAGCGCCGAGAACCACGCTTCGTATGGCTACACCTTC. Translation gives CASAENHASYGYTF.

The chain employs TRBV7-9 and TRBJ2-2; perhaps TRBD1 as D (6 bases). V was pared by 6 bases and J by 1 base, with 9 bases between. The CDR3 is 14 amino acids. Looked up from germline, CDR1 is SEHNR and CDR2 is FQNEAQ (reference sequence). CDR3 amino acids: CASRVGGNTGELFF. CDR3 DNA sequence: TGTGCCAGCAGGGTAGGGGGGAACACCGGGGAGCTGTTTTTT.